A single sample is the source of the 17 T cell receptor beta chains below, sequenced in a study of T cells after yellow fever vaccination. TCRdb used MiXCR to reprocess the 5' RACE reads, holding one entry per CDR3 protein. The table includes roughly 310,000 distinct CDR3 sequences, 8% to 10% detected once. The source material was PBMCs, sampled on the day of the first yellow fever vaccination. These receptor sequences come from a man in his late teens or twenties who received the YFV17D yellow fever vaccine.

This clonotype has only a few counts. The genes are TRBV12-3 or TRBV12-4 and TRBJ2-2; 7 nucleotides line up with TRBD1. The CDR3 spans 16 residues. The V segment lost 4 bases and the J segment 7 bases; nucleotides outside the gene matches: 12. CDR3 in amino acids: CASSSWPDRAGGELFF. The CDR3 coding sequence is TGTGCCAGCAGTTCATGGCCAGACAGGGCTGGCGGGGAGCTGTTTTTT.

This clonotype appeared a few times. V and J are TRBV5-1 and TRBJ2-1; the match to TRBD1 covers 11 bases. The CDR3 loop spans 15 amino acids. Germline lookup yields CDR1 SGHRS and CDR2 YFSETQ. V dropped 1 base and J dropped 10; count of bases not matched to a gene: 7. CDR3 in DNA: TGCGCCAGCAGCTTGTCCTTAGGGACAGGGGGGGAGCAGTTCTTC. Its protein is CASSLSLGTGGEQFF.

A few counts support this clonotype. The chain combines TRBV5-6 with TRBJ2-5, with D possibly being TRBD1 (6 bases). The germline CDR1 and CDR2 sequences are SGHDT and YYEEEE. V was clipped by 6 bases and J by 2 bases, with 17 bases between them. The CDR3 has 15 amino acids. Written as DNA, the CDR3 is TGTGCCAGCACCGGTAGTGATAGGGGGCAAGAGACCCAGTACTTC. Translation gives CASTGSDRGQETQYF.

This clonotype was detected a few times. CDR3 DNA: TGTGCCAGCAGCCAAGCCAGGGCTAGCGGGGGTATCACCGGGGAGCTGTTTTTT. Translating gives CASSQARASGGITGELFF. The gene calls are TRBV4-2 and TRBJ2-2, with TRBD2 identical over 10 bases. The CDR3 is 18 amino acids. Germline V gene lookup returns CDR1 LGHNA and CDR2 YNFKEQ. Germline trimming cut 1 base from V and 4 bases from J; bases unmatched to any gene: 9.

This clonotype was detected a few times. This chain uses TRBV4-3 with TRBJ2-3; 12 bases fit TRBD2. V lost 4 bases, J lost 4 bases, and 9 bases stayed unmatched. CDR3 length equals 17 residues. The germline V gene encodes CDR1 LGHNA and CDR2 YSLEER. CDR3 DNA sequence: TGCGCCAGCAGCCGCGGGAGGGCTAGCGGGGGGGCAGATACGCAGTATTTT. This gives the protein CASSRGRASGGADTQYF.

This rearrangement joins TRBV7-9 to TRBJ2-3, with D uncertain. V gave up 1 base and J gave up 5 bases, with 4 bases separating them. The CDR3 is 12 residues long. CDR1 and CDR2 from the germline V gene are SEHNR and FQNEAQ (reference sequence). This chain's CDR3 is CASSLEQDTQYF. CDR3 DNA sequence: TGTGCCAGCAGCTTAGAGCAAGATACGCAGTATTTT.

V gene TRBV7-7 combines with J gene TRBJ2-2; 8 positions match TRBD1. This CDR3 comprises 14 residues. CDR1 SSHAT and CDR2 FNYEAQ come from the germline V gene (reference sequence). The junction had 7 bases not matched to a gene; V was cut back by 6 bases and J by 7 bases. The CDR3 spells CASRLDRGLGELFF. CDR3 sequence (DNA): TGTGCCAGCAGGCTCGACAGGGGACTCGGGGAGCTGTTTTTT. The variable domain in full, with the rest retrieved from reference TRBV7-7 and TRBJ2-2, is GAGVSQSPRYKVTKRGQDVTLRCDPISSHATLYWYQQALGQGPEFLTYFNYEAQPDKSGLPSDRFSAERPEGSISTLTIQRTEQRDSAMYRCASRLDRGLGELFFGEGSRLTVL.

This clonotype appeared many times. The DNA for the CDR3 is TGTGCCAGCTCACGGGACAGCTACGAAGAAAAACTGTTTTTT. Its translation: CASSRDSYEEKLFF. This chain joins TRBV18 and TRBJ1-4; 7 nucleotides align to TRBD1. CDR1 and CDR2 (germline): KGHSH, LQKENI. With 4 bases clipped from V and 8 bases from J, the junction kept 7 bases outside the gene matches. CDR3 length: 14 amino acids.

This clonotype has at least ten counts. This chain links TRBV5-1 with TRBJ2-1; 11 bases are a match to TRBD2. CDR3 size: 18 residues. The V gene's germline CDR1 is SGHRS and CDR2 YFSETQ. J lost 0 bases, V lost 2 bases, and 7 bases had no gene match. The CDR3 region is CASSFSSGGTSSYNEQFF. The CDR3 DNA is TGCGCCAGCAGCTTCTCTAGCGGGGGGACGAGCTCCTACAATGAGCAGTTCTTC. Full variable domain (remainder filled in from reference TRBV5-1 and TRBJ2-1): KAGVTQTPRYLIKTRGQQVTLSCSPISGHRSVSWYQQTPGQGLQFLFEYFSETQRNKGNFPGRFSGRQFSNSRSEMNVSTLELGDSALYLCASSFSSGGTSSYNEQFFGPGTRLTVL.

This clonotype was seen ten or more times. The CDR3 loop is CASSMVSSYNEQFF. Here the CDR3 DNA reads TGTGCCAGTAGTATGGTTTCGTCCTACAATGAGCAGTTCTTC. The V gene is TRBV19, the J gene TRBJ2-1; no reliable D call. Germline values: CDR1 LNHDA, CDR2 SQIVND (reference sequence). The CDR3 consists of 14 residues. The ends were cut back, 3 bases at V and 1 base at J, with 7 bases in the middle.

This clonotype has a handful of counts. The gene calls are TRBV7-2 and TRBJ1-2, with D possibly matching TRBD1 (5 bases). The CDR3 extends over 15 amino acids. CDR1 and CDR2 from the germline V gene are SGHTA and FQGNSA. Deletions cut 5 bases from V and 4 bases from J, with 17 bases between. The CDR3 protein is CASSPTGGERYGYTF. The CDR3, as DNA: TGTGCCAGCAGCCCTACCGGAGGGGAGCGCTATGGCTACACCTTC.

This clonotype was seen a few times. The chain employs TRBV7-6 and TRBJ2-3, with 10 bases that match TRBD2. Germline V gene data show CDR1 as SGHVS and CDR2 as FNYEAQ. V shed 0 bases and J 2 bases; nucleotides not matched to a gene: 5. The CDR3 sequence is 17 residues long. The CDR3 DNA follows: TGTGCCAGCAGCTTAGCCCGCACTAGCGGGGCCACAGATACGCAGTATTTT. It is translated as CASSLARTSGATDTQYF.

This clonotype was seen more than once but under ten times. The chain carries TRBV10-3 and TRBJ2-2; D is perhaps TRBD1 (6 bases). V lost 0 bases and J lost 7, with 15 bases in between. Germline values: CDR1 ENHRY, CDR2 SYGVKD. This CDR3 region has 16 residues. CDR3 in amino acids: CAISESGGEAFGELFF. The DNA of the CDR3 is TGTGCCATCAGTGAGTCTGGGGGCGAGGCGTTCGGGGAGCTGTTTTTT.

This clonotype was observed a single time. The DNA of the CDR3 is TGTGCCAGCAGCACCAGAGGCAGCTCTGGAAACACCATATATTTT. It codes for CASSTRGSSGNTIYF. The chain uses TRBV9 and TRBJ1-3; D is undetermined. The V gene's germline CDR1 is SGDLS and CDR2 YYNGEE. Trimming took off 4 bases at V and 0 bases at J, with 11 bases between the two ends. The CDR3 is 15 residues long.

Comment on this clonotype: At one end, the junction sequence differs from germline, possibly due to a read error. This chain connects TRBV20-1 to TRBJ2-5, with D possibly called TRBD1 or TRBD2 (5 bases each). Germline V lookup: CDR1 DFQATT, CDR2 SNEGSKA (reference sequence). The CDR3 extends over 14 amino acids. The CDR3 spells CSARFGTAQGTQYF. The CDR3 DNA reads as TGCAGTGCTAGATTCGGGACCGCGCAAGGGACCCAGTACTTC.

This clonotype was counted only a few times. V and J are TRBV5-4 and TRBJ2-2; D call uncertain. This CDR3 is 15 amino acids long. V was clipped by 2 bases and J by 0 bases, with 8 bases between them. Germline CDR1 reads SGHNT; CDR2 reads YYREEE (reference sequence). CDR3 in amino acids: CASSFERPNTGELFF. The DNA of the CDR3 is TGTGCCAGCAGCTTTGAAAGGCCGAACACCGGGGAGCTGTTTTTT.

This clonotype has more than one count but fewer than ten. The genes are TRBV28 and TRBJ2-3; D uncertain. The CDR3 runs to 13 residues. Per germline, CDR1 MDHEN and CDR2 SYDVKM. Deletions cut 6 bases from V and 4 bases from J, with 11 bases between. Here the CDR3 reads CASRMKGADTQYF. As DNA, the CDR3 is TGTGCCAGCAGGATGAAGGGCGCAGATACGCAGTATTTT.